The 23 T cell receptor beta chains reported below all come from one sample, sequenced in a study of blood T cell repertoires in COVID-19. Profiling relied on immunoSEQ multiplex PCR, and the TCRdb table lists in-frame clones only, not all of them. The sample lists about 240,000 clones, over 80% seen once, with 2.6% in the top ten. The sample consisted of PBMCs or T cells enriched from blood (not recorded which). The receptors derive from a woman aged 25 to 39 with acute COVID-19.

The chain recombines TRBV27 with TRBJ1-1; D is unclear. The CDR3 has 11 residues. The V gene's germline CDR1 is MNHEY and CDR2 SMNVEV (reference sequence). The V gene lost 5 bases and the J gene lost 6 bases, with 7 bases spanning the gap. The CDR3 protein is CASSEGSEAFF. Written as DNA, the CDR3 is TGTGCCAGCAGTGAGGGTTCTGAAGCTTTCTTT.

The DNA for the CDR3 is TGCAGCGTTGCACTAGCGGGGGAAACTACCGGGGAGCTGTTTTTT. As protein: CSVALAGETTGELFF. The chain is built from TRBV29-1 and TRBJ2-2; 11 bases are shared with TRBD2. V lost 4 bases and J lost 5; bases outside the gene matches: 6. The CDR3 runs 15 residues. From germline, CDR1 is SQVTM and CDR2 ANQGSEA.

The chain couples TRBV11-2 to TRBJ2-7, with 8 nucleotides matching TRBD1. The junction had 6 bases not matched to a gene; V was cut back by 5 bases and J by 3 bases. The CDR3 totals 14 residues. Germline V gene lookup returns CDR1 SGHAT and CDR2 FQNNGV. The CDR3 nucleotides are TGTGCCAGCAGCCAGACAGGGGCCGGCTACGAGCAGTACTTC. It is translated as CASSQTGAGYEQYF.

V and J are TRBV4-1 and TRBJ2-5; TRBD1 matches at 10 bases. The CDR3 runs 17 residues. The V and J ends lost 3 bases and 7 bases, in that order; junction bases with no gene match: 14. Germline V lookup: CDR1 MGHRA, CDR2 YSYEKL. The CDR3 DNA sequence: TGCGCCAGCAGCCACGAACGCCGGGACAGGGGTTTTGGGACCCAGTACTTC. As protein: CASSHERRDRGFGTQYF.

This chain connects TRBV4-1 to TRBJ1-1, with D perhaps TRBD1 (5 bases). Germline CDR1 and CDR2: MGHRA and YSYEKL. V gave up 3 bases and J gave up 6 bases, with 11 bases separating them. This CDR3 contains 13 residues. In DNA, the CDR3 is TGCGCCAGCAGCCAGGGGGGTTGGGCTGAAGCTTTCTTT. Protein sequence: CASSQGGWAEAFF.

The rearrangement joins TRBV15 to TRBJ2-2; 10 nucleotides match TRBD1. The CDR3 covers 16 residues. The germline CDR1 and CDR2 sequences are LNHNV and YYDKDF (reference sequence). The J segment lost 2 bases and the V segment lost 2 bases, leaving 2 bases of the junction unmatched. Here the CDR3 DNA reads TGTGCCACCAGCAGAAGGACAGGGGGAAACACCGGGGAGCTGTTTTTT. Protein: CATSRRTGGNTGELFF.

The V and J genes are TRBV2 and TRBJ2-6, with D possibly TRBD1 on 6 matching bases. From germline, CDR1 is SNHLY and CDR2 FYNNEI. V was trimmed by 9 bases and J by 2 bases, leaving 8 bases between them. The length of the CDR3 is 13 residues. DNA of the CDR3: TGTGCCAGTACAGGGCCTGGGGCCAACGTCCTGACTTTC. Translated, it gives CASTGPGANVLTF.

Details on this clone: Relative to the germline gene, one junction end is altered; a read error may explain this. The same CDR3 is also encoded by other DNA sequences in this sample. The CDR3 spells CAARRGDSPLHF. In DNA form, the CDR3 reads TGTGCCGCCCGCCGGGGGGATTCACCTCTCCACTTT. The chain couples TRBV10-3 to TRBJ1-6; D is perhaps TRBD1 (5 bases). CDR3 length equals 12 residues. The V gene's germline CDR1 is ENHRY and CDR2 SYGVKD.

This clone was recorded once. The chain recombines TRBV7-2 with TRBJ1-4, with D perhaps matching TRBD1 (5 bases). V gave up 1 base and J gave up 8 bases, with 11 bases separating them. CDR3 length: 14 amino acids. Germline-derived CDR1 and CDR2 are SGHTA and FQGNSA. CDR3 sequence: CASSLDLGGEKLFF. DNA for the CDR3: TGTGCCAGCAGCTTAGATCTTGGGGGGGAAAAACTGTTTTTT.

This rearrangement joins TRBV23-1 to TRBJ1-5; TRBD1 matches 7 bases. TRBV23-1 is treated as an ORF (open reading frame) with a function not yet certain. V was clipped by 7 bases and J by 0 bases; unmatched bases: 9. The CDR3 is made up of 16 amino acids. CDR3 loop: CASTRDRPYSNQPQHF. Written as DNA, the CDR3 is TGCGCCAGCACACGGGACAGACCTTATAGCAATCAGCCCCAGCATTTT.

The genes are TRBV19 and TRBJ2-3, with TRBD1 matching over 7 bases. V shed 2 bases and J 5 bases; nucleotides not matched to a gene: 1. The CDR3 contains 13 residues. Germline CDR1 reads LNHDA; CDR2 reads SQIVND (reference sequence). CDR3 sequence reads: CASSITGEDTQYF. In nucleotides, the CDR3 is TGTGCCAGTAGTATAACAGGGGAAGATACGCAGTATTTT.

The chain links TRBV6-5 to TRBJ2-2; TRBD2 is a possible D gene (6 bases). Germline V gives CDR1 MNHEY, CDR2 SVGAGI. V dropped 6 bases and J dropped 2 bases, with 7 bases sitting between them. This CDR3 is 13 amino acids long. DNA for the CDR3: TGTGCCAGCAGGCGGGGAAACACCGGGGAGCTGTTTTTT. Translated: CASRRGNTGELFF.

The chain uses TRBV13 and TRBJ2-6; a weak D match, TRBD1 (6 bases). V was pared by 5 bases and J by 0 bases, with 17 bases between. This CDR3 is built from 18 residues. Looked up from germline, CDR1 is PRHDT and CDR2 is FYEKMQ (reference sequence). CDR3 loop: CASSQYRATSSGANVLTF. The CDR3 bases are TGTGCCAGCAGCCAATACAGGGCCACCTCCTCTGGGGCCAACGTCCTGACTTTC. Using reference TRBV13 and TRBJ2-6 for the parts outside the CDR3, the full variable domain is AAGVIQSPRHLIKEKRETATLKCYPIPRHDTVYWYQQGPGQDPQFLISFYEKMQSDKGSIPDRFSAQQFSDYHSELNMSSLELGDSALYFCASSQYRATSSGANVLTFGAGSRLTVL.

This chain links TRBV7-8 with TRBJ1-3, with D perhaps TRBD1 (6 bases). Trimming left V 5 bases short and J 0 bases short, with 11 bases between. The CDR3 totals 15 residues. Germline CDR1 SGHVS, CDR2 FQNEAQ. For the CDR3, the DNA is TGTGCCAGCAGCCGTTACAGGGTCTCTGGAAACACCATATATTTT. Amino acid sequence: CASSRYRVSGNTIYF.

This clone was seen more than once but under ten times. V and J are TRBV7-9 and TRBJ2-1; maybe TRBD1 (6 bases). Trimming took 5 bases from V and 0 from J, leaving 14 bases between them. The CDR3 spans 16 residues. The V gene's germline CDR1 is SEHNR and CDR2 FQNEAQ (reference sequence). The chain's CDR3 is CASSPIRGISYNEQFF. The CDR3 DNA reads as TGTGCCAGCAGCCCCATAAGGGGGATCTCCTACAATGAGCAGTTCTTC.

The rearrangement links TRBV2 to TRBJ2-7; 7 bases line up with TRBD1. The trim removed 8 bases at V and 3 bases at J, leaving 4 bases unmatched. This CDR3 spans 12 amino acids. Germline V lookup: CDR1 SNHLY, CDR2 FYNNEI. The CDR3 coding sequence is TGTGCCAGCCACCGGGACAGCTACGAGCAGTACTTC. This translates into CASHRDSYEQYF.

This clone was counted only a few times. V is TRBV3-1 (or the pseudogene TRBV3-2) and J is TRBJ2-7, with D perhaps TRBD2 (5 bases). The CDR3 sequence is 15 residues long. Trimming pared 2 bases from V and 3 bases from J, leaving 14 bases between. Germline V gene data show CDR1 as LGHDT and CDR2 as YNNKEL (reference sequence). The CDR3 spells CASSQQLDYYYEQYF. For the CDR3, the DNA is TGTGCCAGCAGCCAACAGCTCGACTACTACTACGAGCAGTACTTC.

The chain recombines TRBV19 with TRBJ1-6; D ambiguous. CDR3 length: 12 amino acids. V was shortened by 6 bases and J by 11 bases, with 11 bases between the two germline ends. Germline V gene lookup returns CDR1 LNHDA and CDR2 SQIVND (reference sequence). CDR3 region: CASRPRRAPLHF. The DNA for the CDR3 is TGTGCCAGTAGACCCCGACGGGCACCCCTCCACTTT.

This chain links TRBV7-8 with TRBJ2-5; possibly TRBD1 for D (5 bases). Trimming stripped 5 bases from V and 7 bases from J, with 17 bases between. The germline gives CDR1 SGHVS, CDR2 FQNEAQ. The CDR3 is 14 residues long. This CDR3 is CASSPRASELTQYF. In DNA, the CDR3 is TGTGCCAGCAGCCCCAGGGCCAGTGAGCTGACCCAGTACTTC.

This clone was counted only a few times. The chain is built from TRBV7-2 and TRBJ1-2, with D possibly matching TRBD1 (5 bases). This CDR3 is built from 15 residues. The V gene lost 4 bases and the J gene lost 1 base, with 13 bases spanning the gap. Germline-derived CDR1 and CDR2 are SGHTA and FQGNSA. CDR3 loop: CASSSHGGSNYGYTF. The DNA of the CDR3 is TGTGCCAGCAGCTCTCATGGGGGGAGTAACTATGGCTACACCTTC.

The chain has TRBV7-9 and TRBJ2-3, with D perhaps matching TRBD2 (6 bases). Trimming left V 5 bases short and J 2 bases short, with 20 bases between. The germline CDR1 and CDR2 sequences are SEHNR and FQNEAQ (reference sequence). This CDR3 spans 17 amino acids. CDR3 DNA: TGTGCCAGCAGCCCCCAGGATGGAGGGGCTGTCACAGATACGCAGTATTTT. As protein: CASSPQDGGAVTDTQYF.

In DNA form, the CDR3 reads TGTGCCAGCAGCTTGAGGTGGACAGGCTTTGGAAACACCATATATTTT. This encodes CASSLRWTGFGNTIYF. The chain joins TRBV5-5 to TRBJ1-3; TRBD1 matches 7 bases. The CDR3 covers 16 residues. V lost 1 base, J lost 3 bases, and 7 bases stayed unmatched. Germline assignment: CDR1 SGHKS and CDR2 YYEKEE (reference sequence).

This chain links TRBV18 with TRBJ2-1; 8 bases match TRBD2. Germline CDR1 is KGHSH and CDR2 is LQKENI. The CDR3 is 18 residues long. The junction had 9 bases not matched to a gene; V was cut back by 1 base and J by 1 base. CDR3 DNA: TGTGCCAGCTCACCACTCTGGGACGGGGGGGCTTCCTACAATGAGCAGTTCTTC. Translating gives CASSPLWDGGASYNEQFF.